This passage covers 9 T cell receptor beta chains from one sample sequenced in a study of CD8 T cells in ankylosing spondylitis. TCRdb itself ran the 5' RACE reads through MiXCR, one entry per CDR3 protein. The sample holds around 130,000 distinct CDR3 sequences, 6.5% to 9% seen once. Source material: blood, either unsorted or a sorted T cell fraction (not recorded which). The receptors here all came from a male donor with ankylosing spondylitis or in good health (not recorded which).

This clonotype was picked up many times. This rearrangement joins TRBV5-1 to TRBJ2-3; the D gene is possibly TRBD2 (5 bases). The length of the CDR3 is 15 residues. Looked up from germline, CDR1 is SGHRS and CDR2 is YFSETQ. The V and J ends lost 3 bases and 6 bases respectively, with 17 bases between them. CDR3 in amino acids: CASSSEGWVADTQYF. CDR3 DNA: TGCGCCAGCAGCTCTGAGGGCTGGGTAGCGGATACGCAGTATTTT.

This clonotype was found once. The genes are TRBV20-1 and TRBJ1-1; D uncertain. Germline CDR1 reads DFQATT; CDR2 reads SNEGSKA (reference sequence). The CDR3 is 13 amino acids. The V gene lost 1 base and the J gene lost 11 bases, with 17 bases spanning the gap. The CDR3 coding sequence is TGCAGTGCTAGAGCGGAGCATATCCTGGGCGCTTTCTTT. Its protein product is CSARAEHILGAFF.

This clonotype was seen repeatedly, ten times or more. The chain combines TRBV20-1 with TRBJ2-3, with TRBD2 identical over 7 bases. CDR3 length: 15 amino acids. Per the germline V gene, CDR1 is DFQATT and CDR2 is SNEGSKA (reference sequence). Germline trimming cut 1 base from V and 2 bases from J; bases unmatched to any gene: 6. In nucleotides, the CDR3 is TGCAGTGCTAGAGTAGGCGGGGGAGCCACAGATACGCAGTATTTT. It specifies CSARVGGGATDTQYF.

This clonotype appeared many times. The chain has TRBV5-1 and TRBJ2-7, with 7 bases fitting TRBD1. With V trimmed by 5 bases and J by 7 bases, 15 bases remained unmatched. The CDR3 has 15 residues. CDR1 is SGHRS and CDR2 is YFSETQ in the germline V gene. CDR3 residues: CASSLAPGQLEEQYF. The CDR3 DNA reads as TGCGCCAGCAGTCTTGCCCCGGGACAGCTAGAAGAGCAGTACTTC.

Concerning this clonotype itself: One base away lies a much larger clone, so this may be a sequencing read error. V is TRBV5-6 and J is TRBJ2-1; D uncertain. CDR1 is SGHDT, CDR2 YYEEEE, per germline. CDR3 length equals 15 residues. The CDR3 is CGSSLEHPSYNEQFF. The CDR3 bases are TGTGGCAGCAGCTTGGAGCACCCCTCCTACAATGAGCAGTTCTTC.

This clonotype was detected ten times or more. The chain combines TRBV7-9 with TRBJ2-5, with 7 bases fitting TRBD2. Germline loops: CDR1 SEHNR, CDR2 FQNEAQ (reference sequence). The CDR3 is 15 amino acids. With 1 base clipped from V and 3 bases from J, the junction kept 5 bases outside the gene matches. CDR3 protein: CASSLERDWEETQYF. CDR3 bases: TGTGCCAGCAGCTTAGAGCGGGATTGGGAAGAGACCCAGTACTTC.

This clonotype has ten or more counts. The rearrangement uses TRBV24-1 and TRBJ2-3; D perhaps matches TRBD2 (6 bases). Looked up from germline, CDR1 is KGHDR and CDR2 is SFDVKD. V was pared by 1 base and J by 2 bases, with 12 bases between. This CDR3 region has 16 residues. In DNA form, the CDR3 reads TGTGCCACCAGTGATTTTGCGGGACCCAACACAGATACGCAGTATTTT. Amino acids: CATSDFAGPNTDTQYF.

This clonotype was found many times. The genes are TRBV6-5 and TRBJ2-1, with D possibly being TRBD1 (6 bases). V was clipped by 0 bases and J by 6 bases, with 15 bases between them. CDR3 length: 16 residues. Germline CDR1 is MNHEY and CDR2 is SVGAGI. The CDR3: CASSYSRQGTANEQFF. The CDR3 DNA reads TGTGCCAGCAGTTACTCGCGGCAGGGGACCGCCAATGAGCAGTTCTTC.

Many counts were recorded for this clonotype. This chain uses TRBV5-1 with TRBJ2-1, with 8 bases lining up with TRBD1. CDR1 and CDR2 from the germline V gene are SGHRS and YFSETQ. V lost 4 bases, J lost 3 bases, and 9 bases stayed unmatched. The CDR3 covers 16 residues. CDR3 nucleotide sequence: TGCGCCAGCAGCGAAGGGACAGGAGTCCTCTACAATGAGCAGTTCTTC. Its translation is CASSEGTGVLYNEQFF. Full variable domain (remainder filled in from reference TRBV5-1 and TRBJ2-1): KAGVTQTPRYLIKTRGQQVTLSCSPISGHRSVSWYQQTPGQGLQFLFEYFSETQRNKGNFPGRFSGRQFSNSRSEMNVSTLELGDSALYLCASSEGTGVLYNEQFFGPGTRLTVL.